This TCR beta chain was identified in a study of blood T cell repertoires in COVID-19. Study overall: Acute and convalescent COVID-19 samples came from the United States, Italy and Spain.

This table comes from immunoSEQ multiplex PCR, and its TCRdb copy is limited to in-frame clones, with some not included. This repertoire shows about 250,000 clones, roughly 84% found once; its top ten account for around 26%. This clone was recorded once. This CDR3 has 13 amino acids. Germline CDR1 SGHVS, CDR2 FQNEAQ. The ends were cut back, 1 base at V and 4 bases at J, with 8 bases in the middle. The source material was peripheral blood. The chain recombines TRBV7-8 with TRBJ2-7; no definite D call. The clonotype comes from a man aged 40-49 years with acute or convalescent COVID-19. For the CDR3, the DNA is TGTGCCAGCAGCTTAGGACTCGGTTACGAGCAGTACTTC. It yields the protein CASSLGLGYEQYF.